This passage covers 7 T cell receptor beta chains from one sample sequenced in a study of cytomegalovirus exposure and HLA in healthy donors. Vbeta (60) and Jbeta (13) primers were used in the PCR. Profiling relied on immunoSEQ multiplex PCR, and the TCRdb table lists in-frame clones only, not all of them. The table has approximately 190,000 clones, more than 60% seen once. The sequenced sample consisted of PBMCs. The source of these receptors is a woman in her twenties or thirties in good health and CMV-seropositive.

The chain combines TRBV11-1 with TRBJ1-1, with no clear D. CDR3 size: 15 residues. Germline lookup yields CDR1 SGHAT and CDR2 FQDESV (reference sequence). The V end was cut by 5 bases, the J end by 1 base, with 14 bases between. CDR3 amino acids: CASSPRLYRNTEAFF. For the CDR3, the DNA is TGTGCCAGCAGCCCGAGACTTTATAGGAACACTGAAGCTTTCTTT.

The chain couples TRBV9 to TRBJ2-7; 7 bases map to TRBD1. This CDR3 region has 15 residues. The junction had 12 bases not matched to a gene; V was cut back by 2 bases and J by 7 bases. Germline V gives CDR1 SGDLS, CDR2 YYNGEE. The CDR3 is CASSVTGTEKGEQYF. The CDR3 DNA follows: TGTGCCAGCAGCGTTACCGGGACAGAGAAGGGGGAGCAGTACTTC.

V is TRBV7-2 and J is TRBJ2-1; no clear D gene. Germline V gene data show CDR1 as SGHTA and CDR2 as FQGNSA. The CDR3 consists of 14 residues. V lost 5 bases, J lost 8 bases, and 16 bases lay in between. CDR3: CASSPIARPHEQFF. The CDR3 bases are TGTGCCAGCAGCCCGATCGCTAGACCCCATGAGCAGTTCTTC.

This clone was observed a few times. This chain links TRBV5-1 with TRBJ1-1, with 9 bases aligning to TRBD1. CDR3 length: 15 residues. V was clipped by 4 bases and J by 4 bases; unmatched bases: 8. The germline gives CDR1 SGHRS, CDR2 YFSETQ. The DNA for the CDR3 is TGCGCCAGCAGCGAACAGGGGGCGCGCGGCACTGAAGCTTTCTTT. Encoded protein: CASSEQGARGTEAFF.

In DNA form, the CDR3 reads TGTGCCAGCTCACCCCTCGGACAGGGGGCGCAGGTTACTGAAGCTTTCTTT. This sequence encodes CASSPLGQGAQVTEAFF. The chain is built from TRBV18 and TRBJ1-1; TRBD1 aligns across 11 bases. Germline V gives CDR1 KGHSH, CDR2 LQKENI. J lost 5 bases, V lost 3 bases, and 11 bases had no gene match. The CDR3 loop spans 17 amino acids.

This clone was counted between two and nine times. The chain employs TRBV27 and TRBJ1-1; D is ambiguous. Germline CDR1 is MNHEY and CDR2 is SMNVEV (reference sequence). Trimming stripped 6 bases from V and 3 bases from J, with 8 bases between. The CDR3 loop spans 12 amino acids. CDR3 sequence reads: CASRRRDTEAFF. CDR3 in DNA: TGTGCCAGCAGGAGGAGGGACACTGAAGCTTTCTTT.

The CDR3 coding sequence is TGTGCCAGCAGTTTAGTGCAGACTAACTACGAGCAGTACTTC. This encodes CASSLVQTNYEQYF. This chain uses TRBV28 with TRBJ2-7, with D possibly being TRBD2 (5 bases). The V end lost 2 bases, the J end lost 3 bases, and 11 bases lay between the germline ends. In germline, CDR1 is MDHEN, CDR2 SYDVKM. The CDR3 spans 14 residues.